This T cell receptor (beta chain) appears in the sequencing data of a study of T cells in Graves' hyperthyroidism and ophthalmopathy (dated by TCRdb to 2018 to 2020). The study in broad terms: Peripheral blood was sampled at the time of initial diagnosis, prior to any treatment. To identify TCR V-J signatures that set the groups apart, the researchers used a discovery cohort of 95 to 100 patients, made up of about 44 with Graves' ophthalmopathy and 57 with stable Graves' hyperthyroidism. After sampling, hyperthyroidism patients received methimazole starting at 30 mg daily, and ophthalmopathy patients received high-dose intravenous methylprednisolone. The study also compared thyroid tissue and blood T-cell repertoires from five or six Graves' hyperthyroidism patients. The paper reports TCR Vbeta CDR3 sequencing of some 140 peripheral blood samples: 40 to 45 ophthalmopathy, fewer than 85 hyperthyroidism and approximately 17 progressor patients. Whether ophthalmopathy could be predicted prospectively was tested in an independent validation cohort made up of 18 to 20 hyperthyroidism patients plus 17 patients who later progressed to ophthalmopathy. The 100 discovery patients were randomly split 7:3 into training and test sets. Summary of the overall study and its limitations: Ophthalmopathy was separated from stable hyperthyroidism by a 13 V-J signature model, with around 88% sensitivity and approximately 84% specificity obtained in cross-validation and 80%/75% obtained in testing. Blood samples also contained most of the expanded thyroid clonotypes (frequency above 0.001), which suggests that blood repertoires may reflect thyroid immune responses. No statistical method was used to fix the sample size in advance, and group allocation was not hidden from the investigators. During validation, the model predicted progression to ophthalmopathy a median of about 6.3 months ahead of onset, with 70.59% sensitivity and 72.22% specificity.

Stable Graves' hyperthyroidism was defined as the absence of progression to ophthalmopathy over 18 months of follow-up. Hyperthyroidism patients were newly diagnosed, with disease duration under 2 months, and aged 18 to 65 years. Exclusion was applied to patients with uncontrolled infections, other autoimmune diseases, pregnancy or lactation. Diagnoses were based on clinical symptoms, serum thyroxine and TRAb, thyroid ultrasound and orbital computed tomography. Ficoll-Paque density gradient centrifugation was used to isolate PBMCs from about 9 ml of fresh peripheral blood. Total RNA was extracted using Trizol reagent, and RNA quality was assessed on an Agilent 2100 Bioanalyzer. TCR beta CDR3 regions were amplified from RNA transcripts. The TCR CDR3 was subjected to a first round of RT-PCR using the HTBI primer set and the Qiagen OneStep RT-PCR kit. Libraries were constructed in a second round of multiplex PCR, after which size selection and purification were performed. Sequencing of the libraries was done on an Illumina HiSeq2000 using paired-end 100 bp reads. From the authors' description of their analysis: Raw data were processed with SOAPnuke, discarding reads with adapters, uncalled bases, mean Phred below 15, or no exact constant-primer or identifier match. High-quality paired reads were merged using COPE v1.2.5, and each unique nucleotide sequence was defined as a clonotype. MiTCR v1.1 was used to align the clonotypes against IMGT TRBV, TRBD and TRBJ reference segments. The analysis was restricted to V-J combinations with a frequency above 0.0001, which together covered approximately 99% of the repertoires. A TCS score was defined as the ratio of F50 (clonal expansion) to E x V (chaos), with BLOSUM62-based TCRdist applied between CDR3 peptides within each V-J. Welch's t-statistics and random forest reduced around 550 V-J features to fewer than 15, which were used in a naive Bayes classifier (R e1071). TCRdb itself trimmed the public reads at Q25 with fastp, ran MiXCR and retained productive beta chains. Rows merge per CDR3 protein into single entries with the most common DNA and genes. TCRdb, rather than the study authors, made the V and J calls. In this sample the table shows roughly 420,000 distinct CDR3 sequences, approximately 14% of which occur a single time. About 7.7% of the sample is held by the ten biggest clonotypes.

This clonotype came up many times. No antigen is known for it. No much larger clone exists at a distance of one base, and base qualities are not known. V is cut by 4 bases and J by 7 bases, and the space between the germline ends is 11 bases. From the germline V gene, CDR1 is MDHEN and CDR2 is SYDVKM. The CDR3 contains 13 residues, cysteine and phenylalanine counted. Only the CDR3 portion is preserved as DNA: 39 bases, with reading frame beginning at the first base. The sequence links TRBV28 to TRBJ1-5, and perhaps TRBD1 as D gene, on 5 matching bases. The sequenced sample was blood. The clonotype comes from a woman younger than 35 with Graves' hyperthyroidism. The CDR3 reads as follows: CASSYAGRQPQHF. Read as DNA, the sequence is TGTGCCAGCAGTTATGCAGGGAGGCAGCCCCAGCATTTT.